This T cell receptor (beta chain) came from a study of blood T cell repertoires in COVID-19. The wider study: Acute-phase and convalescent COVID-19 samples originated in the United States, Italy and Spain.

Per the study methods: Amplification with reference gene primers provided the estimates of nucleated cell counts. TCRdb's table, derived via immunoSEQ multiplex PCR, lists solely in-frame clones and lacks some. The D gene and trimming were derived from the DNA, and the V and J assignments and clone size from that table. The sample records more than 100,000 clones, 88% being singletons. The V and J ends lost 4 bases and 5 bases respectively, with 4 bases between them. The CDR3 has 11 residues. Germline V gene data show CDR1 as SGHTS and CDR2 as YDEGEE. Sequencing input: peripheral blood. The TCR sequence derives from a woman in her forties or fifties with active or convalescent COVID-19. The gene calls are TRBV5-8 and TRBJ1-5; no clear D. The CDR3 region is CASSPYQPQHF. CDR3 nucleotide sequence: TGTGCCAGCAGCCCTTATCAGCCCCAGCATTTT.